These T cell receptor beta chains were read from a single sample in a study of blood T cell repertoires in COVID-19. The assay was immunoSEQ multiplex PCR, and TCRdb's table has in-frame clones only and misses some. This table has fewer than 100,000 clones, about 80% appearing once. Sequencing was done on a sample of peripheral blood. The origin of the receptors is an older woman with acute or convalescent COVID-19. Each CDR3 is given with its conserved first and last residue. Fields, in order: V gene, J gene, D gene, clone size, CDR3 protein, CDR3 DNA. A D gene is named only where the DNA matches it firmly. The size of a clone is reported for some rows only, either as once, few or many, or as a class for expanded clones.

>TRBV30|TRBJ2-5|TRBD2|.
CAWGRKLAGQETQYF
TGTGCCTGGGGAAGGAAACTAGCGGGCCAAGAGACCCAGTACTTC
>TRBV5-1|TRBJ2-1|.|.
CASSLVAGSYNEQFF
TGCGCCAGCAGCTTGGTGGCAGGGTCCTACAATGAGCAGTTCTTC
>TRBV7-2|TRBJ1-2|TRBD1|few
CASRPPEGALPFDYGYTF
TGTGCCAGCAGGCCCCCCGAGGGGGCCTTACCCTTTGACTATGGCTACACCTTC
>TRBV5-1|TRBJ2-3|TRBD2|.
CASSLELAGYTDTQYF
TGCGCCAGCAGCTTGGAACTAGCGGGGTACACAGATACGCAGTATTTT
>TRBV28|TRBJ2-1|TRBD1|.
CASSRGQGHDNEQFF
TGTGCCAGCAGCCGGGGACAGGGCCACGACAATGAGCAGTTCTTC
>TRBV12-3/TRBV12-4|TRBJ1-2|TRBD1|.
CASSLPGGYGYTF
TGTGCCAGCAGTTTACCAGGGGGCTATGGCTACACCTTC
>TRBV3-1/TRBV3-2|TRBJ1-6|TRBD1|.
CASSPMGQGDGSPLHF
TGTGCCAGCAGCCCTATGGGACAGGGGGATGGTTCACCCCTCCACTTT
>TRBV5-4|TRBJ2-5|.|.
CASSLRNGETQYF
TGTGCCAGCAGCTTGCGGAACGGGGAGACCCAGTACTTC
>TRBV5-4|TRBJ2-3|.|once
CASSPISTDTQYF
TGTGCCAGCAGCCCTATTAGCACAGATACGCAGTATTTT
>TRBV27|TRBJ2-7|TRBD1|.
CASSSLRGDRGGYEQYF
TGTGCCAGCAGTTCCCTCCGGGGGGACAGGGGAGGCTACGAGCAGTACTTC
>TRBV29-1|TRBJ2-5|.|.
CSVVRGRETQYF
TGCAGCGTTGTTAGGGGTAGGGAGACCCAGTACTTC
>TRBV27|TRBJ1-3|TRBD1|.
CASSSLQGGNTIYF
TGTGCCAGCAGTTCCTTACAGGGGGGAAACACCATATATTTT
>TRBV7-2|TRBJ2-7|.|.
CASSLARVDEQYF
TGTGCCAGCAGCTTAGCCAGGGTCGACGAGCAGTACTTC
>TRBV9|TRBJ1-1|TRBD1|.
CASSAQFGQGGTEAFF
TGTGCCAGCAGCGCGCAATTCGGACAGGGAGGCACTGAAGCTTTCTTT
>TRBV27|TRBJ2-5|TRBD2|.
CASSSGGSGGQYF
TGTGCCAGCAGTTCCGGCGGTAGCGGGGGACAGTACTTC
>TRBV7-2|TRBJ2-1|TRBD2|.
CASSFPGGRLAGANEQFF
TGTGCCAGCAGCTTTCCAGGGGGAAGGCTAGCGGGAGCCAATGAGCAGTTCTTC
>TRBV2|TRBJ2-5|TRBD2|.
CASRAGTSGAYQYF
TGTGCCAGCAGGGCCGGGACTAGCGGGGCGTACCAGTACTTC
>TRBV11-2|TRBJ2-3|.|.
CASSLEILQLGRDTQYF
TGTGCCAGCAGCTTAGAGATCCTCCAGCTAGGAAGAGATACGCAGTATTTT
>TRBV7-2|TRBJ1-2|.|.
CASSSLSWSLGYTF
TGTGCCAGCAGCTCCCTGTCCTGGAGTCTTGGCTACACCTTC
>TRBV7-2|TRBJ1-6|TRBD1|.
CASSLQGTAIPSPLHF
TGTGCCAGCAGCTTACAAGGGACAGCCATACCCTCACCCCTCCACTTT
>TRBV3-1/TRBV3-2|TRBJ1-5|TRBD1|once
CASSKDRGQPQHF
TGTGCCAGCAGTAAGGACAGGGGACAGCCCCAGCATTTT
>TRBV28|TRBJ2-4|.|.
CAARDTSLAKNIQYF
TGTGCCGCCCGGGACACCTCACTAGCCAAAAACATTCAGTACTTC
>TRBV19|TRBJ1-3|.|.
CASSVDSSSGNTIYF
TGTGCCAGTAGTGTCGACAGCAGCTCTGGAAACACCATATATTTT
>TRBV7-8|TRBJ2-1|TRBD2|.
CASSSQLAGGYNEQFF
TGTGCCAGCAGCTCCCAGCTTGCGGGGGGTTACAATGAGCAGTTCTTC
>TRBV6-5|TRBJ2-6|.|.
CASSSSSGANVLTF
TGTGCCAGCAGTTCGAGCTCTGGGGCCAACGTCCTGACTTTC
>TRBV5-5|TRBJ1-2|.|.
CASSDFVGGYTF
TGTGCCAGCAGCGATTTCGTCGGGGGCTACACCTTC
>TRBV9|TRBJ1-2|.|.
CASSVDTSNYGYTF
TGTGCCAGCAGCGTAGACACCTCTAACTATGGCTACACCTTC
>TRBV28|TRBJ1-1|.|.
CASSLSGAGNTEAFF
TGTGCCAGCAGTTTAAGTGGGGCCGGCAACACTGAAGCTTTCTTT
>TRBV5-4|TRBJ1-2|TRBD1|.
CASSDRVNYGYTF
TGTGCCAGCAGCGACAGGGTTAACTATGGCTACACCTTC
>TRBV5-1|TRBJ2-7|.|.
CASSRGRVNYEQYF
TGCGCCAGCAGCAGGGGCCGAGTCAACTACGAGCAGTACTTC
>TRBV6-5|TRBJ2-2|TRBD2|few
CASNRLAATGGELFF
TGTGCCAGCAACCGACTAGCGGCCACTGGCGGGGAGCTGTTTTTT
>TRBV5-1|TRBJ2-1|TRBD2|.
CASALAGRNEQFF
TGCGCCAGCGCTCTAGCGGGACGCAATGAGCAGTTCTTC
>TRBV7-2|TRBJ2-1|TRBD2|.
CASSQGLAGGVYNEQFF
TGTGCCAGCAGCCAGGGACTAGCGGGAGGGGTCTACAATGAGCAGTTCTTC
>TRBV6-6|TRBJ2-7|TRBD1|.
CASSYGDSVTYEQYF
TGTGCCAGCAGTTACGGGGACAGCGTAACCTACGAGCAGTACTTC
>TRBV5-6|TRBJ1-6|TRBD1|once
CASSLQGTPGNYNSPLHF
TGTGCCAGCAGCTTACAGGGGACACCCGGAAATTATAATTCACCCCTCCACTTT
>TRBV19|TRBJ1-5|TRBD1|once
CASSIRTGGNQPQHF
TGTGCCAGTAGTATTCGGACAGGGGGTAATCAGCCCCAGCATTTT
>TRBV5-4|TRBJ1-4|TRBD1|.
CASSSDAGQGNEKLFF
TGTGCCAGCAGTTCTGATGCGGGACAGGGTAATGAAAAACTGTTTTTT
>TRBV7-2|TRBJ1-2|TRBD1|.
CASSLKGARGYTF
TGTGCCAGCAGCTTAAAGGGGGCGAGGGGCTACACCTTC
>TRBV12-3/TRBV12-4|TRBJ1-2|.|.
CASSFGHLYGYTF
TGTGCCAGCAGTTTCGGACATCTATATGGCTACACCTTC
>TRBV7-8|TRBJ2-1|.|.
CASSPIGGEQFF
TGTGCCAGCAGCCCAATCGGAGGGGAGCAGTTCTTC
>TRBV2|TRBJ2-2|.|.
CASTPDSGGTGELFF
TGTGCCAGCACCCCCGACAGCGGAGGGACCGGGGAGCTGTTTTTT
>TRBV5-6|TRBJ2-7|TRBD2|once
CASSSWRSLAASYEQYF
TGTGCCAGCAGCTCCTGGCGGAGTCTAGCGGCTTCCTACGAGCAGTACTTC
>TRBV5-1|TRBJ2-5|TRBD2|.
CASSLVTSGARTQYF
TGCGCCAGCAGCTTGGTCACTAGCGGGGCCAGGACCCAGTACTTC
>TRBV11-3|TRBJ1-6|.|.
CASGADSNSPLHF
TGTGCCAGCGGGGCTGACAGTAATTCACCCCTCCACTTT
>TRBV5-1|TRBJ2-2|.|.
CASSPGHANTGELFF
TGCGCCAGCAGCCCCGGACACGCGAACACCGGGGAGCTGTTTTTT
>TRBV29-1|TRBJ1-1|.|.
CSAAVGFHGDTEAFF
TGCAGCGCTGCCGTAGGATTCCACGGAGACACTGAAGCTTTCTTT
>TRBV27|TRBJ1-2|TRBD1|.
CASSFTGAGGNYGYTF
TGTGCCAGCAGTTTCACCGGGGCAGGGGGTAACTATGGCTACACCTTC
>TRBV27|TRBJ2-7|TRBD2|.
CATKSAGFPYEQYF
TGTGCCACCAAGTCAGCGGGGTTCCCCTACGAGCAGTACTTC
>TRBV5-4|TRBJ2-3|.|.
CASSRTGITDTQYF
TGTGCCAGCAGCCGAACAGGGATCACAGATACGCAGTATTTT
>TRBV6-5|TRBJ2-3|.|.
CASSGASSTDTQYF
TGTGCCAGCTCAGGGGCGTCTAGCACAGATACGCAGTATTTT
>TRBV7-9|TRBJ1-4|.|.
CASSQTGLANEKLFF
TGTGCCAGCAGCCAAACAGGGCTAGCTAATGAAAAACTGTTTTTT
>TRBV19|TRBJ1-4|.|.
CASMKWAGSEKLFF
TGTGCCAGTATGAAATGGGCTGGAAGTGAAAAACTGTTTTTT
>TRBV7-2|TRBJ2-7|TRBD1|.
CASKPGQGNYEQYF
TGTGCCAGCAAGCCGGGACAGGGTAACTACGAGCAGTACTTC
>TRBV28|TRBJ1-5|.|.
CASRTGLFSNQPQHF
TGTGCCAGCAGGACCGGACTGTTTAGCAATCAGCCCCAGCATTTT
>TRBV28|TRBJ2-2|TRBD2|few
CASRKLAGVYTGELFF
TGTGCCAGCAGAAAGCTAGCGGGAGTGTACACCGGGGAGCTGTTTTTT
>TRBV4-2|TRBJ1-4|.|.
CASSQRGLGTGSKEKLFF
TGTGCCAGCAGCCAACGTGGGTTGGGCACAGGATCCAAAGAAAAACTGTTTTTT
>TRBV27|TRBJ2-5|TRBD2|.
CASSLSGRAQETQYF
TGTGCCAGCAGTTTGAGCGGGAGGGCCCAAGAGACCCAGTACTTC
>TRBV13|TRBJ1-1|TRBD1|.
CASSPRDRPYTEAFF
TGTGCCAGCAGCCCTCGGGACAGACCTTACACTGAAGCTTTCTTT
>TRBV5-4|TRBJ1-1|TRBD1|.
CASSLWTGNTEAFF
TGTGCCAGCAGCTTGTGGACAGGGAACACTGAAGCTTTCTTT
>TRBV9|TRBJ2-1|TRBD1|.
CASSPSGDRAGFNEQFF
TGTGCCAGCAGCCCCTCAGGAGACAGGGCTGGTTTCAATGAGCAGTTCTTC